This T cell receptor (beta chain) was documented in a study of response to subunit inactivated influenza vaccine. The CDR3 runs 15 residues. The germline V gene has CDR1 LGHNA and CDR2 YNFKEQ. With V trimmed by 4 bases and J by 5 bases, 7 bases remained unmatched. TCRdb re-analysed the RT-PCR reads in MiXCR, keeping a single row per CDR3 protein. The sample lists 750,000 to 850,000 distinct CDR3 sequences; approximately 17% were seen once. The sequencing here drew on PBMCs from blood, taken roughly 5 days after vaccination. This receptor was taken from a man between 45 and 60 years old who received an inactivated influenza vaccine. This rearrangement joins TRBV4-2 to TRBJ2-7; TRBD1 aligns across 11 bases. The CDR3 bases are TGTGCCAGCAGCCCACGGACAGGGGGCGCGGACGAGCAGTACTTC. Protein: CASSPRTGGADEQYF.